This T cell receptor (beta chain) was documented in a study of Ad26.COV2.S vaccination and SARS-CoV-2 variants. Sequencing used immunoSEQ multiplex PCR; TCRdb keeps in-frame clones, though not all of them. The sample carries roughly 410,000 clones, about four fifths recorded once. J was trimmed by 2 bases and V by 2 bases; bases with no gene match: 5. CDR1 is MNHEY, CDR2 SVGAGI, per germline. CDR3 length: 15 residues. Treatment denoted: roughly 20 received Ad26.COV2.S at low or high dose, single or two shots; about 5 received placebo; per-sample allocation not given. Vaccine and placebo recipients were sampled on day 63 after the first injection. Findings of the study overall: Substantial response breadth was reportedly seen for spike-specific CD8+ and CD4+ T cells after vaccination.

This clone is a singleton in its sample. Its specificity is unknown. The material sequenced was peripheral blood, taken in a trial of Ad26.COV2.S vaccine versus placebo. This TCR was sampled from a person between 18 and 65 years old who received the Ad26.COV2.S COVID-19 vaccine or a placebo. This rearrangement joins TRBV6-5 to TRBJ2-7; 8 positions match TRBD1. The CDR3 nucleotides are TGTGCCAGCAGTTACACAGGGGGTACCCCCTACGAGCAGTACTTC. As protein: CASSYTGGTPYEQYF.